This entry describes one TCR beta chain. Its antigen remains unidentified. Generated by immunoSEQ multiplex PCR, the TCRdb table keeps only in-frame clones and is missing some. The repertoire includes 100,000 to 120,000 clones, 80% to 95% of them detected once, and about 0.54% sits in the top ten. The sample is drawn from a study of graft-versus-host responses after intestinal transplantation. Study at large: The recipients all started with anti-thymocyte globulin induction and then took tacrolimus and steroids for 3 to 4 years. Findings and caveats of the study: Recipient marrow contained GvH clones, some of which appeared first in ileum or blood.

This CDR3 spans 12 amino acids. CDR1 and CDR2 from the germline V gene are SQVTM and ANQGSEA. V lost 4 bases and J 8 bases, leaving 13 bases between the germline ends. The gene calls are TRBV29-1 and TRBJ2-3; D unresolved. Material: unstimulated CD8+ T cells sorted from spleen or lymph node cells, obtained before intestinal transplant. The sequence was collected from a human donor who received an intestinal transplant. The CDR3 is CSVGAAPRTQYF. CDR3 DNA sequence: TGCAGCGTTGGGGCCGCGCCCCGTACGCAGTATTTT.